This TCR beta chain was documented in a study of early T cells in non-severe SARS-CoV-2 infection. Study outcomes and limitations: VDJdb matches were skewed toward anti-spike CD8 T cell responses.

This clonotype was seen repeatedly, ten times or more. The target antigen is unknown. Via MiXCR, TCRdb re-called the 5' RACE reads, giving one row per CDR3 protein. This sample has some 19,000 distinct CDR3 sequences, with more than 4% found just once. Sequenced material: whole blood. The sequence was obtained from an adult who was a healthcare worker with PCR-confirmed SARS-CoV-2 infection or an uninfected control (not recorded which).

The CDR3 DNA reads as TGTGCCAGCTCACCGCCTGGGACTAGCGGACACACAGATACGCAGTATTTT. It specifies CASSPPGTSGHTDTQYF. This rearrangement joins TRBV18 to TRBJ2-3; 11 bases match TRBD2. The trim removed 3 bases at V and 2 bases at J, leaving 7 bases unmatched. Germline CDR1 KGHSH, CDR2 LQKENI. The CDR3 has 17 amino acids.